Below, 15 T cell receptor beta chains from the same sample are listed, as sequenced in a study of cytomegalovirus exposure and HLA in healthy donors. It was with 60 Vbeta and 13 Jbeta primers that the PCR ran. The protocol was immunoSEQ multiplex PCR, while the TCRdb copy is restricted to in-frame clones and leaves out a portion. The sample totals around 140,000 clones. The sample consisted of PBMCs. These receptors originate from a woman in her thirties or forties in good health and CMV-seropositive.

The gene calls are TRBV30 and TRBJ2-1; 7 bases are shared with TRBD1. The CDR3 is made up of 13 amino acids. With V trimmed by 2 bases and J by 7 bases, 5 bases remained unmatched. From germline, CDR1 is GTSNPN and CDR2 SVGIG (reference sequence). The CDR3 region is CAWSTGTENEQFF. CDR3 nucleotide sequence: TGTGCCTGGAGTACCGGGACAGAGAATGAGCAGTTCTTC.

The J gene is TRBJ1-4, the V gene TRBV28; D is uncertain. Trimming removed 3 bases at V and 5 bases at J, with 10 bases between. Germline CDR1 MDHEN, CDR2 SYDVKM. The CDR3 has 14 residues. Here the CDR3 reads CASSFEGTNEKLFF. The CDR3 bases are TGTGCCAGCAGTTTTGAGGGCACGAATGAAAAACTGTTTTTT.

The chain recombines TRBV5-1 with TRBJ2-7; D might be TRBD2 (6 bases). CDR1 and CDR2 from the germline V gene are SGHRS and YFSETQ. Trimming stripped 5 bases from V and 0 bases from J, with 12 bases between. The CDR3 contains 14 residues. This CDR3 is CASSPGDGSYEQYF. The DNA of the CDR3 is TGCGCCAGCAGTCCGGGGGACGGCTCCTACGAGCAGTACTTC.

V and J are TRBV7-9 and TRBJ1-5; D gene ambiguous. Trimming removed 0 bases at V and 5 bases at J, with 17 bases between. The CDR3 covers 17 residues. Germline-derived CDR1 and CDR2 are SEHNR and FQNEAQ (reference sequence). CDR3 loop: CASSLANGERRDQPQHF. CDR3 nucleotide sequence: TGTGCCAGCAGCTTAGCTAATGGAGAGCGCCGCGATCAGCCCCAGCATTTT.

The J gene is TRBJ1-2, the V gene TRBV5-1; TRBD1 matches 7 bases. The V and J ends lost 0 bases and 8 bases, in that order; junction bases with no gene match: 10. The CDR3 runs to 15 residues. Germline assignment: CDR1 SGHRS and CDR2 YFSETQ. For the CDR3, the DNA is TGCGCCAGCAGCTTGGACAGGGGATCTCGGTACGGCTACACCTTC. As protein: CASSLDRGSRYGYTF.

The chain employs TRBV14 and TRBJ1-2; D not resolved. The CDR3 runs to 15 residues. Trimming removed 0 bases from V and 8 bases from J, with 16 bases in between. The V gene's germline CDR1 is SGHDN and CDR2 FVKESK. CDR3 residues: CASSQDSGGYRGYTF. The CDR3 coding sequence is TGTGCCAGCAGCCAAGACTCAGGCGGGTACCGAGGCTACACCTTC.

This sequence joins TRBV5-4 and TRBJ2-1; TRBD2 is a possible D gene (5 bases). The germline V gene encodes CDR1 SGHNT and CDR2 YYREEE (reference sequence). This CDR3 has 14 amino acids. Trimming stripped 0 bases from V and 6 bases from J, with 10 bases between. CDR3 sequence: CASSLEISGNEQFF. CDR3 in DNA: TGTGCCAGCAGCTTGGAGATAAGCGGCAATGAGCAGTTCTTC.

The CDR3 spells CASEDHGETQYF. The CDR3 DNA reads TGTGCCTCGGAGGACCATGGGGAGACCCAGTACTTC. V usage is TRBV6-6 and J usage is TRBJ2-5, with a tentative D call TRBD2 (5 bases). V was trimmed by 11 bases and J by 5 bases, leaving 15 bases between them. CDR3 length: 12 amino acids. Germline-derived CDR1 and CDR2 are MNHNY and SVGAGI (reference sequence).

The genes are TRBV15 and TRBJ2-7, with D uncertain. V shed 0 bases and J shed 2 bases, with 5 bases lying between them. Germline-derived CDR1 and CDR2 are LNHNV and YYDKDF (reference sequence). The CDR3 is 13 amino acids. The CDR3 DNA reads as TGTGCCACCAGCAGAGATCCGGCCTACGAGCAGTACTTC. Its protein product is CATSRDPAYEQYF.

This sequence joins TRBV29-1 and TRBJ1-2; 8 bases map to TRBD1. CDR3 length: 14 residues. Trimming took 3 bases from V and 6 from J; bases not matched to a gene: 9. From germline, CDR1 is SQVTM and CDR2 ANQGSEA. The CDR3 spells CSVDPGQGFHGYTF. In DNA form, the CDR3 reads TGCAGCGTTGACCCCGGACAGGGTTTTCATGGCTACACCTTC. Based on the CDR3 plus reference TRBV29-1 and TRBJ1-2, the full variable domain is SAVISQKPSRDICQRGTSLTIQCQVDSQVTMMFWYRQQPGQSLTLIATANQGSEATYESGFVIDKFPISRPNLTFSTLTVSNMSPEDSSIYLCSVDPGQGFHGYTFGSGTRLTVV.

This rearrangement joins TRBV7-9 to TRBJ1-3, with D tentatively TRBD1 (6 bases). This CDR3 is 15 amino acids long. Germline V gene data show CDR1 as SEHNR and CDR2 as FQNEAQ (reference sequence). Trimming removed 3 bases at V and 3 bases at J, with 12 bases between. CDR3 coding DNA: TGTGCCAGCAGCTTCTCAACAGGGCTTGGAAACACCATATATTTT. Its translation is CASSFSTGLGNTIYF. The full variable domain, in which reference TRBV7-9 and TRBJ1-3 provide the parts outside the CDR3, is DTGVSQNPRHKITKRGQNVTFRCDPISEHNRLYWYRQTLGQGPEFLTYFQNEAQLEKSRLLSDRFSAERPKGSFSTLEIQRTEQGDSAMYLCASSFSTGLGNTIYFGEGSWLTVV.

The genes are TRBV5-6 and TRBJ1-1, with no clear D. The CDR3 sequence is 13 residues long. V lost 3 bases and J lost 3, with 9 bases in between. The germline V gene encodes CDR1 SGHDT and CDR2 YYEEEE. The CDR3 spells CASSSSWDTEAFF. CDR3 sequence (DNA): TGTGCCAGCAGCTCTAGTTGGGACACTGAAGCTTTCTTT. Using reference TRBV5-6 and TRBJ1-1 for the parts outside the CDR3, the full variable domain is DAGVTQSPTHLIKTRGQQVTLRCSPKSGHDTVSWYQQALGQGPQFIFQYYEEEERQRGNFPDRFSGHQFPNYSSELNVNALLLGDSALYLCASSSSWDTEAFFGQGTRLTVV.

The gene calls are TRBV15 and TRBJ2-7; TRBD1 aligns across 7 bases. The CDR3 has 14 amino acids. V lost 5 bases, J lost 3 bases, and 7 bases stayed unmatched. Per the germline V gene, CDR1 is LNHNV and CDR2 is YYDKDF (reference sequence). The CDR3 protein is CATSPGDSGYEQYF. CDR3 coding DNA: TGTGCCACCAGCCCCGGGGACAGCGGCTACGAGCAGTACTTC.

The rearrangement links TRBV27 to TRBJ2-1, with 12 bases aligning to TRBD2. Trimming cost V 5 bases and J 7 bases; bases outside gene matches: 9. The CDR3 extends over 16 amino acids. The V gene's germline CDR1 is MNHEY and CDR2 SMNVEV (reference sequence). CDR3 region: CASSPRLAGARNEQFF. Written as DNA, the CDR3 is TGTGCCAGCAGTCCGCGACTAGCGGGAGCAAGGAATGAGCAGTTCTTC.

The chain links TRBV5-1 to TRBJ2-3; D is possibly TRBD1 (8 bases). The ends were cut back, 4 bases at V and 3 bases at J, with 15 bases in the middle. Germline V CDR1 and CDR2: SGHRS, YFSETQ. This CDR3 spans 15 amino acids. CDR3 DNA sequence: TGCGCCAGCAGCAAATTACAGGGGGGGACAGATACGCAGTATTTT. Translated, it gives CASSKLQGGTDTQYF.